The table lists the clone carrying this TCR beta chain with a count of one. There are 14 residues in the CDR3. Trimming removed 3 bases at V and 0 bases at J, with 11 bases between. Germline CDR1 and CDR2: DFQATT and SNEGSKA (reference sequence). Reverse transcription used 0.5 to 1 ug RNA and random hexamers. From the immunoSEQ multiplex PCR reads, TCRdb called clonotypes with MiXCR, one entry per CDR3 protein. The sample holds 210,000 or so distinct CDR3 sequences, about 94% seen once. The data are from a study of CD8 T cells in Susac syndrome. The material sequenced was CD4+ T cells from PBMCs. This TCR was sampled from a human donor with Susac syndrome. The genes are TRBV20-1 and TRBJ1-1; D gene ambiguous. The CDR3 DNA sequence: TGCAGTGCTAGTGACGGCAGAATGAACACTGAAGCTTTCTTT. Translated, it gives CSASDGRMNTEAFF.